This T cell receptor beta chain was identified in a study of CD8+ T cells in alopecia areata. Across the study: Each day, treated patients took oral tofacitinib twice, at 5 to 10 mg per dose.

Samples from alopecia areata patients were lesional scalp punch biopsies and peripheral blood. Cell sorting on a FACSAria was used to separate CD4+ and CD8+ T cells from the PBMCs. Whole-study results and caveats: Lesional scalp, notably in alopecia totalis/universalis, had clonality above that of normal scalp.

Extracted RNA was reverse transcribed into cDNA, the sequencing template. Sequenced by immunoSEQ multiplex PCR; TCRdb stores in-frame clones only, minus some. The data hold around 130,000 clones, with roughly three fifths observed a single time. Deletions cut 2 bases from V and 2 bases from J, with 12 bases between. The length of the CDR3 is 15 residues. CDR1 and CDR2 from the germline V gene are SGHTA and FQGNSA. As concerns this clone: Its antigen is still unknown.

The sequence came from a human donor with alopecia areata. V usage is TRBV7-2 and J usage is TRBJ1-2; a possible D gene is TRBD1 (5 bases). The starting material was CD4+ T cells sorted from blood, obtained at week 0. The CDR3 sequence: CASSLSQTANYGYTF. CDR3 nucleotides: TGTGCCAGCAGCTTATCCCAGACAGCGAACTATGGCTACACCTTC.